A single sample is the source of the 13 T cell receptor beta chains below, sequenced in a study of blood T cell repertoires in COVID-19. Profiled with immunoSEQ multiplex PCR; TCRdb holds only in-frame clones, not every one. Of about 88,000 clones in the sample, nearly 90% are singletons; the top ten hold approximately 2.9%. The material sequenced was peripheral blood. Receptors originate from a woman of 80 years or more with acute or convalescent COVID-19.

The rearrangement uses TRBV25-1 and TRBJ2-2; D remains ambiguous. Trimming stripped 6 bases from V and 0 bases from J, with 8 bases between. Germline-derived CDR1 and CDR2 are MGHDK and SYGVNS. CDR3 size: 14 residues. The chain's CDR3 is CASSDIANTGELFF. CDR3 in DNA: TGTGCCAGCAGCGACATCGCGAACACCGGGGAGCTGTTTTTT.

V is TRBV29-1 and J is TRBJ1-1; no clear D gene. The CDR3 contains 13 residues. With 5 bases removed from V and 1 base from J, the gap between germline ends came to 11 bases. CDR1 is SQVTM, CDR2 ANQGSEA, per germline. For the CDR3, the DNA is TGCAGCGTTTCACAATCCGAGAACACTGAAGCTTTCTTT. It specifies CSVSQSENTEAFF.

This chain connects TRBV6-2 or TRBV6-3 to TRBJ1-3, with D possibly matching TRBD1 (6 bases). This CDR3 region has 20 residues. Trimming took 4 bases from V and 0 from J, leaving 25 bases between them. In germline, CDR1 is MNHEY, CDR2 SVGEGT. CDR3 nucleotide sequence: TGTGCCAGCAGTTGCACTCATAGGACAGACTTTTATCACTCTGGAAACACCATATATTTT. This codes for CASSCTHRTDFYHSGNTIYF.

J is TRBJ1-5 and V is TRBV6-5; D is uncertain. Germline V gene data show CDR1 as MNHEY and CDR2 as SVGAGI. This CDR3 is 14 amino acids long. The ends were cut back, 6 bases at V and 0 bases at J, with 9 bases in the middle. CDR3 region: CASRPGLSNQPQHF. CDR3 coding DNA: TGTGCCAGCAGGCCAGGCCTTAGCAATCAGCCCCAGCATTTT.

This clone appeared once. The chain couples TRBV19 to TRBJ2-1, with 11 bases aligning to TRBD2. Unmatched junction bases numbered 7, after V lost 5 bases and J lost 10 bases. The V gene's germline CDR1 is LNHDA and CDR2 SQIVND (reference sequence). This CDR3 has 14 amino acids. This CDR3 reads CASSVSGGAFEQFF. The CDR3 DNA follows: TGTGCCAGTAGTGTTAGCGGGGGGGCCTTCGAGCAGTTCTTC.

This clone came up once. V gene TRBV30 combines with J gene TRBJ1-5; D is perhaps TRBD1 (5 bases). The V end was cut by 0 bases, the J end by 4 bases, with 7 bases between. The CDR3 covers 13 residues. Germline V CDR1 and CDR2: GTSNPN, SVGIG (reference sequence). In DNA, the CDR3 is TGTGCCTGGAGTGTCTCAGGGAATCAGCCCCAGCATTTT. Amino acids: CAWSVSGNQPQHF.

This chain links TRBV28 with TRBJ2-6; tentative D call: TRBD1 (6 bases). Trimming took 5 bases from V and 1 from J, leaving 18 bases between them. The CDR3 runs to 18 residues. The germline V gene encodes CDR1 MDHEN and CDR2 SYDVKM. The CDR3 reads CASSPRDTFWSGANVLTF. Here the CDR3 DNA reads TGTGCCAGCAGTCCCAGGGACACATTCTGGTCTGGGGCCAACGTCCTGACTTTC.

J is TRBJ1-1 and V is TRBV19; D is possibly TRBD1 (5 bases). V lost 0 bases to trimming and J lost 5 bases, with 13 bases between them. The CDR3 totals 15 residues. Per the germline V gene, CDR1 is LNHDA and CDR2 is SQIVND (reference sequence). The chain's CDR3 is CASSIDSAGGTEAFF. The CDR3 DNA sequence: TGTGCCAGTAGTATAGATTCGGCGGGGGGGACTGAAGCTTTCTTT.

The V and J genes are TRBV5-1 and TRBJ1-3, with D unresolved. The germline V and J ends were trimmed by 7 bases and 2 bases, with 10 bases remaining between them. Germline V lookup: CDR1 SGHRS, CDR2 YFSETQ. This CDR3 has 13 amino acids. The CDR3 reads CASRTDTGNTIYF. The CDR3 coding sequence is TGCGCCAGCCGGACTGATACTGGAAACACCATATATTTT.

This clone was detected once. The J gene is TRBJ2-1, the V gene TRBV19; 9 bases match TRBD1. The V segment lost 4 bases and the J segment 3 bases; nucleotides outside the gene matches: 4. This CDR3 spans 15 amino acids. Germline V lookup: CDR1 LNHDA, CDR2 SQIVND (reference sequence). CDR3 residues: CASSTTGGFYNEQFF. The CDR3 DNA sequence: TGTGCCAGTAGTACGACAGGGGGGTTCTACAATGAGCAGTTCTTC. The full variable domain, with the rest looked up from reference TRBV19 and TRBJ2-1, is DGGITQSPKYLFRKEGQNVTLSCEQNLNHDAMYWYRQDPGQGLRLIYYSQIVNDFQKGDIAEGYSVSREKKESFPLTVTSAQKNPTAFYLCASSTTGGFYNEQFFGPGTRLTVL.

This clone was recorded only once. This chain uses TRBV12-5 with TRBJ1-5; D remains unclear. This CDR3 contains 16 residues. V was pared by 2 bases and J by 2 bases, with 13 bases between. CDR1 and CDR2 from the germline V gene are LGHNT and FRNRAP. CDR3 sequence (DNA): TGTGCTAGTGGTTTGCCCCGGCAGAGGGGCAATCAGCCCCAGCATTTT. It yields the protein CASGLPRQRGNQPQHF.

The genes are TRBV14 and TRBJ1-4; tentatively, D is TRBD1 (6 bases). Per the germline V gene, CDR1 is SGHDN and CDR2 is FVKESK. The CDR3 consists of 15 residues. Trimming removed 2 bases at V and 8 bases at J, with 15 bases between. CDR3 sequence (DNA): TGTGCCAGCAGCCAATACACAGGGCTGGAGGAAAAACTGTTTTTT. Protein product: CASSQYTGLEEKLFF.

This clone was picked up one time. The chain combines TRBV28 with TRBJ2-7; 9 bases map to TRBD1. The CDR3 runs to 14 residues. V lost 6 bases, J lost 0 bases, and 3 bases stayed unmatched. Germline loops: CDR1 MDHEN, CDR2 SYDVKM. The CDR3: CASRGQGDSYEQYF. The CDR3 DNA sequence: TGTGCCAGCAGGGGACAGGGTGACTCCTACGAGCAGTACTTC.